The clone carrying this T cell receptor beta chain showed up many times. Its antigen is unknown. This entry comes from a study of CD8 T cells in ankylosing spondylitis. Study conclusions and caveats: As for the disease-linked clones, they showed a CD8+ phenotype and occurred at relatively low frequencies in peripheral blood. There were earlier reports of some motif variants in reactive arthritis synovial fluid and blood. Seemingly distinctive of ankylosing spondylitis blood was a TCR beta motif formed by eight highly homologous variants. Reportedly, matched ankylosing spondylitis synovial fluid was significantly enriched for disease-linked clones.

TCRdb re-analysed the 5' RACE reads in MiXCR, keeping a single row per CDR3 protein. Of around 210,000 distinct CDR3 sequences listed, around 8% were seen once; the top ten hold around 4.9%. V trimming: 5 bases; J trimming: 9 bases; junction bases outside the gene matches: 7. The germline V gene encodes CDR1 DFQATT and CDR2 SNEGSKA (reference sequence). The CDR3 runs to 12 residues. The chain carries TRBV20-1 and TRBJ2-3, with TRBD2 identical over 8 bases. This receptor was identified in a female donor with ankylosing spondylitis or in good health (not recorded which). Specimen: blood, either unsorted or a sorted T cell fraction (not recorded which). The CDR3 spells CSASGTSGTQYF. In nucleotides, the CDR3 is TGCAGTGCTTCCGGGACTAGTGGGACGCAGTATTTT.